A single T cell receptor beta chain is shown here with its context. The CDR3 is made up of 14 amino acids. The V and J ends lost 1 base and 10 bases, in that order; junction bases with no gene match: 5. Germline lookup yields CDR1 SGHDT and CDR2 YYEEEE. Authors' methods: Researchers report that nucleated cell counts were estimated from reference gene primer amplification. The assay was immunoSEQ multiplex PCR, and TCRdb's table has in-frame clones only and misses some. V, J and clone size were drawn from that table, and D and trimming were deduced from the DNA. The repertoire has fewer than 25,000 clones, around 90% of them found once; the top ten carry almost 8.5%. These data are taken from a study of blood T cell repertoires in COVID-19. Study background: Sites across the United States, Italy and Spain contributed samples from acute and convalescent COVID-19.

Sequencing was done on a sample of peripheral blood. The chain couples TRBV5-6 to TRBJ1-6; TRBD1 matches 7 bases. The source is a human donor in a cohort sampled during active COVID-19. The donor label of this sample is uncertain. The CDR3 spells CASSLRGLGSPLHF. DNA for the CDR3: TGTGCCAGCAGCTTGAGGGGGCTAGGGTCACCCCTCCACTTT.